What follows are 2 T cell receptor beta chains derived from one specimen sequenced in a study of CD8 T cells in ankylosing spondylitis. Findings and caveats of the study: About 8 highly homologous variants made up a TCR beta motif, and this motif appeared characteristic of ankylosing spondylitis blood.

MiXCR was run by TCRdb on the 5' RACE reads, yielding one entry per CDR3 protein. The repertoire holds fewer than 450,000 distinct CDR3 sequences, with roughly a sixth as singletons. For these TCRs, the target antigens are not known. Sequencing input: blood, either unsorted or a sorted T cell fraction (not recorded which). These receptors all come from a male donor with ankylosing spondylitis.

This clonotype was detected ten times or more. The CDR3 DNA reads TGTGCCAGCAGCAAACAGGGGGCGAGACCTAATGAAAAACTGTTTTTT. It encodes CASSKQGARPNEKLFF. This rearrangement joins TRBV12-3 or TRBV12-4 to TRBJ1-4, with 9 bases identical to TRBD1. The CDR3 length is 16 residues. The ends lost 6 bases at V and 3 bases at J; junction bases unmatched: 8.

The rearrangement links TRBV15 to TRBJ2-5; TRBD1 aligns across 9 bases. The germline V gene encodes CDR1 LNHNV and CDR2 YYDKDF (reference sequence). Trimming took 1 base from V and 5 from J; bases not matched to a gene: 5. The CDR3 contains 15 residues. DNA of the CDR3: TGTGCCACCAGCAGAGCAGGGACAGGGATTGAGACCCAGTACTTC. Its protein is CATSRAGTGIETQYF. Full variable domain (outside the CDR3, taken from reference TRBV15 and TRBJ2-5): DAMVIQNPRYQVTQFGKPVTLSCSQTLNHNVMYWYQQKSSQAPKLLFHYYDKDFNNEADTPDNFQSRRPNTSFCFLDIRSPGLGDTAMYLCATSRAGTGIETQYFGPGTRLLVL.